Listed here are 13 T cell receptor beta chains from one sample, sequenced in a study of OX40 agonist ivuxolimab in advanced cancers. Here immunoSEQ multiplex PCR was the method, and the copy in TCRdb shows in-frame clones only, minus some. The data show tens of thousands of clones, with 70% to 90% seen just once and 1.9% held by the top ten. The sample in question was CD4+ or CD8+ T cells sorted from blood, obtained in a trial of the OX40 agonist ivuxolimab. The receptors come from an adult with an advanced solid tumor such as melanoma, head and neck, liver or kidney cancer.

The rearrangement links TRBV27 to TRBJ2-3, with TRBD2 matching 8 bases. CDR1 and CDR2 (germline): MNHEY, SMNVEV (reference sequence). CDR3 length: 20 amino acids. V shed 4 bases and J 4 bases; nucleotides not matched to a gene: 22. CDR3 sequence: CASSWTRGGFLGRAADTQYF. CDR3 nucleotide sequence: TGTGCCAGCAGTTGGACAAGAGGGGGTTTTCTCGGGAGGGCCGCAGATACGCAGTATTTT.

The chain is built from TRBV28 and TRBJ2-5; D unresolved. V lost 6 bases to trimming and J lost 1 base, with 12 bases between them. Germline CDR1 reads MDHEN; CDR2 reads SYDVKM. The CDR3 loop spans 14 amino acids. CDR3 loop: CASSTRDIQETQYF. CDR3 DNA: TGTGCCAGCAGCACCCGCGACATCCAAGAGACCCAGTACTTC.

This chain connects TRBV5-1 to TRBJ1-5, with D perhaps TRBD1 (6 bases). This CDR3 is built from 14 residues. The germline CDR1 and CDR2 sequences are SGHRS and YFSETQ. V lost 1 base and J 6 bases, leaving 11 bases between the germline ends. The DNA of the CDR3 is TGCGCCAGCAGCTTGTCAGGGGAGGGTCAGCCCCAGCATTTT. It codes for CASSLSGEGQPQHF.

This chain links TRBV5-8 with TRBJ1-2; D may be TRBD1 (5 bases). V was pared by 4 bases and J by 8 bases, with 18 bases between. Germline lookup yields CDR1 SGHTS and CDR2 YDEGEE. This CDR3 has 14 residues. The CDR3 protein is CASSVRDGYQGYTF. For the CDR3, the DNA is TGTGCCAGCAGCGTCCGGGACGGCTATCAGGGCTACACCTTC.

The V gene is TRBV5-1, the J gene TRBJ2-1; possibly TRBD1 for D (6 bases). The CDR3 length is 12 residues. Trimming removed 0 bases at V and 9 bases at J, with 7 bases between. Looked up from germline, CDR1 is SGHRS and CDR2 is YFSETQ. The CDR3 spells CASSLEQGEQFF. As DNA, the CDR3 is TGCGCCAGCAGCTTGGAACAGGGTGAGCAGTTCTTC.

This clone is medium-sized within its sample. The chain carries TRBV28 and TRBJ1-2; 9 bases line up with TRBD1. Germline V gene sequence: CDR1 MDHEN, CDR2 SYDVKM. J lost 6 bases, V lost 6 bases, and 5 bases had no gene match. The CDR3 has 13 residues. The CDR3 DNA sequence: TGTGCCAGCAGCTTAGGGACAGGGAATGGCTACACCTTC. Translating gives CASSLGTGNGYTF.

The chain has TRBV18 and TRBJ1-4; D unresolved. Germline-derived CDR1 and CDR2 are KGHSH and LQKENI. This CDR3 contains 15 residues. V lost 3 bases and J lost 5, with 13 bases in between. DNA for the CDR3: TGTGCCAGCTCACCTACTGCCGGGAAGAATGAAAAACTGTTTTTT. It specifies CASSPTAGKNEKLFF.

The chain carries TRBV27 and TRBJ2-7, with D unclear. V dropped 4 bases and J dropped 6 bases, with 10 bases sitting between them. The CDR3 is made up of 12 amino acids. CDR1 is MNHEY and CDR2 is SMNVEV in the germline V gene (reference sequence). The CDR3 nucleotides read TGTGCCAGCAGTTACATCGGCGGCGAGCAGTACTTC. It codes for CASSYIGGEQYF.

This clone was found once. This sequence joins TRBV11-2 and TRBJ1-2; perhaps TRBD1 as D (6 bases). In germline, CDR1 is SGHAT, CDR2 FQNNGV. The V end lost 1 base, the J end lost 8 bases, and 14 bases lay between the germline ends. The CDR3 has 14 residues. CDR3 sequence reads: CASSLGQGLGGYTF. In DNA form, the CDR3 reads TGTGCCAGCAGCTTAGGGCAGGGGTTAGGAGGCTACACCTTC.

CDR3 residues: CASSDFGRSSSYEQYF. The DNA for the CDR3 is TGTGCCAGCAGCGATTTCGGGCGGAGTAGCTCCTACGAGCAGTACTTC. The gene calls are TRBV7-2 and TRBJ2-7, with no clear D. Germline CDR1 is SGHTA and CDR2 is FQGNSA. The V and J ends lost 5 bases and 0 bases respectively, with 17 bases between them. CDR3 length: 16 amino acids.

This chain uses TRBV9 with TRBJ2-1; 9 bases map to TRBD1. Germline assignment: CDR1 SGDLS and CDR2 YYNGEE. The CDR3 has 15 residues. Trimming removed 0 bases from V and 9 bases from J; junction bases left unmatched: 7. CDR3 in amino acids: CASSVAGQGFGEQFF. In DNA, the CDR3 is TGTGCCAGCAGCGTAGCGGGACAGGGATTCGGTGAGCAGTTCTTC.

This rearrangement joins TRBV5-4 to TRBJ1-1; perhaps TRBD1 as D (6 bases). The CDR3 spans 16 residues. Looked up from germline, CDR1 is SGHNT and CDR2 is YYREEE (reference sequence). V lost 4 bases and J 0 bases, leaving 16 bases between the germline ends. CDR3 nucleotide sequence: TGTGCCAGCAGCCTCGGACAGACTTTCATGAACACTGAAGCTTTCTTT. The encoded protein is CASSLGQTFMNTEAFF. Variable domain in full (rest from reference TRBV5-4 and TRBJ1-1): ETGVTQSPTHLIKTRGQQVTLRCSSQSGHNTVSWYQQALGQGPQFIFQYYREEENGRGNFPPRFSGLQFPNYSSELNVNALELDDSALYLCASSLGQTFMNTEAFFGQGTRLTVV.

This chain uses TRBV5-4 with TRBJ2-1, with 8 bases aligning to TRBD2. Germline V gene data show CDR1 as SGHNT and CDR2 as YYREEE (reference sequence). V gave up 4 bases and J gave up 0 bases; unmatched junction bases: 12. The CDR3 contains 18 residues. The CDR3, as DNA: TGTGCCAGCAGCCGGGGACTAGGGGAGCTCAGCTCCTACAATGAGCAGTTCTTC. Protein sequence: CASSRGLGELSSYNEQFF. The full variable domain, rest sourced from reference TRBV5-4 and TRBJ2-1, is ETGVTQSPTHLIKTRGQQVTLRCSSQSGHNTVSWYQQALGQGPQFIFQYYREEENGRGNFPPRFSGLQFPNYSSELNVNALELDDSALYLCASSRGLGELSSYNEQFFGPGTRLTVL.